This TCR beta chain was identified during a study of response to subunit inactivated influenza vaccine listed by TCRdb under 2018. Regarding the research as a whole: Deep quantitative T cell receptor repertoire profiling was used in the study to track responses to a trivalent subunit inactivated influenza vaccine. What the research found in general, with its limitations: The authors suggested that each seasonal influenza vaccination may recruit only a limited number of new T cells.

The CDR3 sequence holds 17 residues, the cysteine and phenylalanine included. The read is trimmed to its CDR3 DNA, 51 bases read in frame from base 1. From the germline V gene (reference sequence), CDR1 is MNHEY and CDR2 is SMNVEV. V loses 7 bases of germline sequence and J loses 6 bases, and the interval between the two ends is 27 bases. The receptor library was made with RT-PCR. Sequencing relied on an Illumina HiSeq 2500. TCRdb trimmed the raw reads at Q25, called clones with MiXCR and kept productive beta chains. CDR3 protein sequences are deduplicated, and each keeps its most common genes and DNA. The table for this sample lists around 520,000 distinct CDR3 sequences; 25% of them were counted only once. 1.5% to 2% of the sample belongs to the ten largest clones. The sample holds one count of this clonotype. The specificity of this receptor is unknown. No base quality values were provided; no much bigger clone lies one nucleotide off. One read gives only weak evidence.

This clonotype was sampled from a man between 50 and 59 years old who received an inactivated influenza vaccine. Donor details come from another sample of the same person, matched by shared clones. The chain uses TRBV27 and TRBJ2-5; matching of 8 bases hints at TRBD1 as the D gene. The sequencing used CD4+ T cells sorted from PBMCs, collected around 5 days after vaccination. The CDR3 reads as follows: CASTHRGGDVPTKTQYF. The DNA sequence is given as TGTGCCAGCACCCACAGGGGGGGAGATGTACCAACGAAGACCCAGTACTTC.